The next 4 T cell receptor beta chains were all read from a single sample in a study of cytomegalovirus exposure and HLA in healthy donors. PCR used 60 Vbeta primers and 13 Jbeta primers. The table came from immunoSEQ multiplex PCR; TCRdb's copy has only in-frame clones and leaves some out. The table records about 270,000 clones, approximately 70% of them present only once. Sequencing was carried out using PBMCs. The receptor source for this set is a female donor in good health and CMV-seronegative.

The genes are TRBV7-9 and TRBJ2-1, with D uncertain. Deletions cut 8 bases from V and 6 bases from J, with 11 bases between. Germline CDR1 SEHNR, CDR2 FQNEAQ (reference sequence). The CDR3 is 12 amino acids. CDR3 DNA: TGTGCCAGCGGCAAAGCAGGCAATGAGCAGTTCTTC. Its translation: CASGKAGNEQFF.

V is TRBV6-1 and J is TRBJ2-1; 8 bases agree with TRBD1. The trim removed 1 base at V and 2 bases at J, leaving 1 base unmatched. This CDR3 spans 15 amino acids. Germline V gives CDR1 MNHNS, CDR2 SASEGT. The CDR3 DNA sequence: TGTGCCAGCAGTGAAGAGACAGGGGCCTACAATGAGCAGTTCTTC. Translating gives CASSEETGAYNEQFF.

The chain uses TRBV19 and TRBJ1-1, with TRBD1 as a possible D gene (5 bases). This CDR3 is built from 14 residues. Trimming cost V 3 bases and J 4 bases, with 12 bases left between them. Germline-derived CDR1 and CDR2 are LNHDA and SQIVND (reference sequence). In DNA, the CDR3 is TGTGCCAGTAGTATTGCGGGGGTGAGCACTGAAGCTTTCTTT. It translates to CASSIAGVSTEAFF.

This rearrangement joins TRBV9 to TRBJ2-2; D not certain. The CDR3 sequence is 14 residues long. The V gene's germline CDR1 is SGDLS and CDR2 YYNGEE. Trimming pared 2 bases from V and 6 bases from J, leaving 11 bases between. CDR3 loop: CASSVLNLAGELFF. CDR3 bases: TGTGCCAGCAGCGTCCTAAATTTGGCCGGGGAGCTGTTTTTT.